Sequencing of this TCR beta chain was carried out in a study of cytomegalovirus exposure and HLA in healthy donors. Findings and limits, study-wide: Rarity held for most TCR sequences, but there were some public TCRs that occurred in many donors.

This PCR relied on a set of 60 Vbeta primers and 13 Jbeta primers. TCRdb's copy holds only in-frame clones and misses some; the assay was immunoSEQ multiplex PCR. The sample includes approximately 160,000 clones, 80% of them seen just once. Points on this clone: No antigen is known for it.

Per germline, CDR1 SQVTM and CDR2 ANQGSEA. The length of the CDR3 is 17 residues. The V and J ends lost 2 bases and 0 bases, in that order; junction bases with no gene match: 11. The sequencing sample was made of PBMCs. The TCR originated in a man between 25 and 39 years old in good health and CMV-seropositive. The chain employs TRBV29-1 and TRBJ2-3, with 7 nucleotides matching TRBD1. CDR3: CSVEPRQGYTSTDTQYF. The CDR3 nucleotides read TGCAGCGTTGAACCCCGACAGGGCTACACTAGCACAGATACGCAGTATTTT.